The T cell receptor (beta chain) described here comes from a study of PD-1 blockade in classical Hodgkin lymphoma. Study-level background: Patients were administered nivolumab (3 mg/kg intravenously) every 2 weeks. Study-level results: Researchers reported that CD4+ TCR diversity, though not CD8+, rose significantly by C4D1. Although disease activity or prior therapy may be involved, causes of the repertoire differences remain undefined. Complete responders matched newly diagnosed patients in baseline diversity.

As to this clone: Its antigen remains unknown.

Noted time point: cycle 4 day 1 (C4D1), after six to seven weeks of nivolumab. Autologous stem cell transplantation was followed by relapse in every patient, and brentuximab vedotin exposure varied. Negative selection with magnetic separation was used to purify CD4+ T cells from thawed PBMCs. CDR3 length: 14 residues. After removal of 0 bases from V and 5 bases from J, the junction contained 0 bases not matched to a gene. Germline values: CDR1 SGHRS, CDR2 YFSETQ. Method: immunoSEQ multiplex PCR; TCRdb's copy keeps in-frame clones and lacks some. The sample includes more than 25,000 clones, 70% to 90% of them seen just once.

The TCR sequence derives from a human donor with classical Hodgkin lymphoma. The chain uses TRBV5-1 and TRBJ1-4; 8 bases align to TRBD1. Material: CD4+ T cells from blood, obtained before the fourth cycle of nivolumab. CDR3 in DNA: TGCGCCAGCAGCTTGGGGACAGGGAATGAAAAACTGTTTTTT. Protein: CASSLGTGNEKLFF.